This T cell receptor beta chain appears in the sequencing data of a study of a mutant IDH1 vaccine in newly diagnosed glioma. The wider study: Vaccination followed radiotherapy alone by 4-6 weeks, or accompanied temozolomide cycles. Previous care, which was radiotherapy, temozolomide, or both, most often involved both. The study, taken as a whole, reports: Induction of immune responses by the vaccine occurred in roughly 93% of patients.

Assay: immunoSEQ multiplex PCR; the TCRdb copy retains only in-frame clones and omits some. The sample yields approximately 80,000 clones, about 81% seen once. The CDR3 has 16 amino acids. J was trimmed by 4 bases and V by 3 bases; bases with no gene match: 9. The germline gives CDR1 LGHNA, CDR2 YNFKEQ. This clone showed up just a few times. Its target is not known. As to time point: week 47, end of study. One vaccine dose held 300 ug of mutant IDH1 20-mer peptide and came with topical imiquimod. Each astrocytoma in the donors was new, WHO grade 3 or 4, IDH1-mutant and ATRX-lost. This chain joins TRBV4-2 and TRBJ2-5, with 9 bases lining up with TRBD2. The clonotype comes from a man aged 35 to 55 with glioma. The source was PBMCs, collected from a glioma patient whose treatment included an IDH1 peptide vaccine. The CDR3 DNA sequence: TGTGCCAGCAGCCATGGGACTAGCCCAGGTCGAGAGACCCAGTACTTC. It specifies CASSHGTSPGRETQYF.